Included here is one T cell receptor beta chain sequence, with context. Gene names are mouse gene names. The data were obtained in a study of tissue T cells after allogeneic stem cell transplantation. Generated by immunoSEQ multiplex PCR, the TCRdb table keeps only in-frame clones and is missing some. Of almost 6,000 clones in the sample, more than 40% are singletons; the top ten hold about 5.5%. As to time point: mouse harvest day 7 after allogeneic transplant. Mouse grafts combined 10^7 T-cell-depleted bone marrow cells with 10^6 splenic CD5+ T cells. This clonotype was obtained from a female BALB/c mouse given C57BL/6 T cells with graft-versus-host disease after an allogeneic hematopoietic cell transplant. The specimen sequenced was gut tissue.

The sequenced part of the CDR3 DNA is TGTGGTGCTACAGACTGGAGCCGGGGCGAACAGTAC. Protein: CGATDWSRGEQY. The whole CDR3 protein reads CGATDWSRGEQYF. The chain carries TRBV20 and TRBJ2-7; perhaps TRBD2 as D (6 bases). The CDR3 end falls 1 residue outside the read, so it is completed with the germline J gene. Germline CDR1 is GFQATS and CDR2 is STVNSAI. V was shortened by 4 bases and J by 7 bases, with 17 bases between the two germline ends. CDR3 size: 13 residues. Together with reference TRBV20 and TRBJ2-7, the CDR3 gives the full variable domain: GALVYQYPRRTICKSGTSMRMECQAVGFQATSVAWYRQSPQKTFELIALSTVNSAIKYEQNFTQEKFPISHPNLSFSSMTVLNAYLEDRGLYLCGATDWSRGEQYFGPGTRLTVL.